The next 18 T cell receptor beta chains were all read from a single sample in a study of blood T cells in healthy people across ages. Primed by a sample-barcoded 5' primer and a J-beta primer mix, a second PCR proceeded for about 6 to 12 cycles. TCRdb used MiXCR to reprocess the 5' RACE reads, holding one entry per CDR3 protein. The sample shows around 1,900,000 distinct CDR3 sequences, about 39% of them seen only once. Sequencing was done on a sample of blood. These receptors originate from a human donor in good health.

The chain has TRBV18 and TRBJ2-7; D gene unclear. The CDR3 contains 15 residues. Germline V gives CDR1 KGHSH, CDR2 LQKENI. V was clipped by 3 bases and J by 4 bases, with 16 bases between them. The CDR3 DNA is TGTGCCAGCTCACCTTTCCAGGCCGCTGGGTACGAGCAGTACTTC. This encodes CASSPFQAAGYEQYF.

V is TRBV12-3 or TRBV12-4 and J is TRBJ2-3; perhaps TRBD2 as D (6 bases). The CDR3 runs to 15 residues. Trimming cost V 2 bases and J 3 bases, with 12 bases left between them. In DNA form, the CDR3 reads TGTGCCAGCAGTTTATGGGAGCGGGTGACAGATACGCAGTATTTT. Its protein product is CASSLWERVTDTQYF.

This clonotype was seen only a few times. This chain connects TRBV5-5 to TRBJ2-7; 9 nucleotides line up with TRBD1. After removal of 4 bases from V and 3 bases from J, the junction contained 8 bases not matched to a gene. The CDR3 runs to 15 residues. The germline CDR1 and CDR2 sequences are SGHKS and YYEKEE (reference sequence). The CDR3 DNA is TGTGCCAGCAGCCAGACACCGGGACAGGGCTACGAGCAGTACTTC. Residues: CASSQTPGQGYEQYF.

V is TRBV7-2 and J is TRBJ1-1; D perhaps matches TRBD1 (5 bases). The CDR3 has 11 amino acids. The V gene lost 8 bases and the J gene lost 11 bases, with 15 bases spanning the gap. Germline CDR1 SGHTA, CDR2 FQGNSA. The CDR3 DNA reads TGTGCCAGCCGTCGGGGCTCCCTTGCTTTCTTT. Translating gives CASRRGSLAFF.

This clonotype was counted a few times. The CDR3 nucleotides read TGTGCCAGCAGCCAAAGTAAGCGGGGGGGTTACGAGCAGTACTTC. Amino acid sequence: CASSQSKRGGYEQYF. The rearrangement joins TRBV3-1 to TRBJ2-7, with TRBD2 identical over 10 bases. Germline CDR1 reads LGHDT; CDR2 reads YNNKEL (reference sequence). This CDR3 is built from 15 residues. After removal of 2 bases from V and 4 bases from J, the junction contained 5 bases not matched to a gene.

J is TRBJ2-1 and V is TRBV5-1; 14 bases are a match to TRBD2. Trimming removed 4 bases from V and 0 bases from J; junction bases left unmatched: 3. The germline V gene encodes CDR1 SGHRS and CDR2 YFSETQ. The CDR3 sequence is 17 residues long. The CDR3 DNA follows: TGCGCCAGCAGCACGGGACTAGCGGGGGCCTCCTACAATGAGCAGTTCTTC. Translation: CASSTGLAGASYNEQFF.

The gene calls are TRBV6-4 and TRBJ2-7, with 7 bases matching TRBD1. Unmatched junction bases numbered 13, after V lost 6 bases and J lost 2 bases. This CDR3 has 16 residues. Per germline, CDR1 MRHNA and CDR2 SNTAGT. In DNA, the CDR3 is TGTGCCAGCAGGCGCCCTAGGGACAGTTACCCCTACGAGCAGTACTTC. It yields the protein CASRRPRDSYPYEQYF.

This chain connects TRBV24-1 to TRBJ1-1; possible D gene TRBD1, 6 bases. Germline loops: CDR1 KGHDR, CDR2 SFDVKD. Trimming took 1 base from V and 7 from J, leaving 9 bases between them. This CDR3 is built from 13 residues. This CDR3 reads CATSDFRTDEAFF. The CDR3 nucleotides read TGTGCCACCAGTGATTTCCGGACAGATGAAGCTTTCTTT.

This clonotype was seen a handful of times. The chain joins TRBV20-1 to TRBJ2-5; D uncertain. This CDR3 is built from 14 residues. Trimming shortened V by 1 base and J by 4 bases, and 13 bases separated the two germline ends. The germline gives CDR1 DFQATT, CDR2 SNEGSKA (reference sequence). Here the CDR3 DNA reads TGCAGTGCTAGAGCCCCGCTAAATCCAGAGACCCAGTACTTC. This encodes CSARAPLNPETQYF.

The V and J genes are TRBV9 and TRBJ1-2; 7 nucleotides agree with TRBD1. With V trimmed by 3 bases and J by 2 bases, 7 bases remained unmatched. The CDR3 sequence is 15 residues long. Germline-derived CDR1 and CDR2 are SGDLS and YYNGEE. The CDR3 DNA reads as TGTGCCAGCAGCGCTACGGGACAGCCAAACTATGGCTACACCTTC. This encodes CASSATGQPNYGYTF.

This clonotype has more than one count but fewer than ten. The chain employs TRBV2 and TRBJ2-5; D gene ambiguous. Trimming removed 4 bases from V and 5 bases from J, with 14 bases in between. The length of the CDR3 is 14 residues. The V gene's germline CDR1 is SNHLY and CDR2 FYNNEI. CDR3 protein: CASSVQTLEETQYF. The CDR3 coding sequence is TGTGCCAGCAGTGTCCAAACTTTAGAGGAGACCCAGTACTTC.

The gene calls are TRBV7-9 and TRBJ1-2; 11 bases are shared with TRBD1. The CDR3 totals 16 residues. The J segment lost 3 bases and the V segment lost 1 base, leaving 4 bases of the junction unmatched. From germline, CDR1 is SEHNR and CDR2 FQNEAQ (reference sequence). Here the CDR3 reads CASSLGTGGLDYGYTF. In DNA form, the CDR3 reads TGTGCCAGCAGCTTAGGGACAGGGGGCCTGGACTATGGCTACACCTTC.

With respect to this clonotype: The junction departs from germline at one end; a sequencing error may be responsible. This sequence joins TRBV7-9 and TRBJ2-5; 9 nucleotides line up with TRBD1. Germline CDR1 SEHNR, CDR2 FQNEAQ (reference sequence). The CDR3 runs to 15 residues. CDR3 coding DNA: TGTACCAGCAGCCGGGGACAGGGAGTCCAAGAGACCCAGTACTTC. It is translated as CTSSRGQGVQETQYF.

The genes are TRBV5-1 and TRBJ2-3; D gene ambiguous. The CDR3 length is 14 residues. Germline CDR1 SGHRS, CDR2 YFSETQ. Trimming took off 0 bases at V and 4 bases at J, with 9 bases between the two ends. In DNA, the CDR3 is TGCGCCAGCAGCTTGGTGGGGATGGCAGATACGCAGTATTTT. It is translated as CASSLVGMADTQYF.

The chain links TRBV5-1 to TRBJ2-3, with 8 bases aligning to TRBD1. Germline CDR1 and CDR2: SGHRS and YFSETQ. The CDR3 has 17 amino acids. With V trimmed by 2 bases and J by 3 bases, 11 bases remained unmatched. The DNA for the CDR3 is TGCGCCAGCAGCTTTACCGGGACAGGAGGATGGACAGATACGCAGTATTTT. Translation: CASSFTGTGGWTDTQYF.

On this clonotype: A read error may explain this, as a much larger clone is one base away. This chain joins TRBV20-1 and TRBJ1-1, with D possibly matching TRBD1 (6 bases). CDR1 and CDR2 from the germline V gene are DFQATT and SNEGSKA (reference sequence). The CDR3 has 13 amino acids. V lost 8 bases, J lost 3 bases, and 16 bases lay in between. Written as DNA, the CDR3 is TGCAGTACTTGGGGGCAGGCGGACACTGAAGCTTTCTTT. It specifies CSTWGQADTEAFF.

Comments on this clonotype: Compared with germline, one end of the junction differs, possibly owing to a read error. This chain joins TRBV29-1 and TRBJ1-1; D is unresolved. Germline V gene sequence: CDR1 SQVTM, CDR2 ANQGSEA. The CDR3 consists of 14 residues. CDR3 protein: CSVRATGGNAEAFF. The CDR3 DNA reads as TGCAGCGTCCGAGCGACCGGAGGGAACGCTGAAGCTTTCTTT.

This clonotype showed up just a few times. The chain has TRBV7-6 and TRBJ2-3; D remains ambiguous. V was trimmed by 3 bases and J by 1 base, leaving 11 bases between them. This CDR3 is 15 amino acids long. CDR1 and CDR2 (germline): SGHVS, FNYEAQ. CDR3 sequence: CASSFRFRGTDTQYF. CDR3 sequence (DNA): TGTGCCAGCAGCTTTAGGTTTCGCGGCACAGATACGCAGTATTTT.